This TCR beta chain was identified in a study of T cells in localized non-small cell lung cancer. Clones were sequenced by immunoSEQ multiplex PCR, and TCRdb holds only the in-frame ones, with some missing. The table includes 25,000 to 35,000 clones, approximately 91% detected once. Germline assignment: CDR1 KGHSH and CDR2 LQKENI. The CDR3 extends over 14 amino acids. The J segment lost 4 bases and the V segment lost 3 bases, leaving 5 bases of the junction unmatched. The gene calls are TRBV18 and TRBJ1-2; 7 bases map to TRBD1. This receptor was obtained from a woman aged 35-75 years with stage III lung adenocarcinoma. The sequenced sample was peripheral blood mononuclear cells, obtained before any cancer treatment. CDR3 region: CASSPGQDLYGYTF. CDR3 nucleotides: TGTGCCAGCTCACCCGGACAGGACCTCTATGGCTACACCTTC.